Listed below are T cell receptor beta chains from one sample, sequenced in a study of long-term antiretroviral therapy in people with HIV. Using immunoSEQ multiplex PCR, the repertoire was profiled, and TCRdb retains in-frame clones only, with some absent. The repertoire has 10,000 to 15,000 clones, about 87% of them found once; the top ten carry approximately 20%. Sequenced here: unsorted PBMCs, sampled 2.1 years after starting antiretroviral therapy. The receptors derive from a woman in her thirties or forties with HIV. Each CDR3 is given with its conserved first and last residue. The D gene is left open where the match is weak. Expanded clones are given a class, and other clones once, few, many or no size at all.

d_gene: .
j_gene: TRBJ1-3
v_gene: TRBV9
len: 19
abundance: once
CDR3aa: CASSAANTGYGSSGNTIYF
CDR3nt: TGTGCCAGCAGCGCAGCCAATACCGGCTACGGGTCCTCTGGAAACACCATATATTTT

d_gene: .
j_gene: TRBJ2-2
v_gene: TRBV4-3
len: 16
abundance: .
CDR3aa: CASSQDLVQKPGELFF
CDR3nt: TGCGCCAGCAGCCAAGATCTCGTACAGAAGCCCGGGGAGCTGTTTTTT

d_gene: .
j_gene: TRBJ1-5
v_gene: TRBV7-8
len: 16
abundance: .
CDR3aa: CASSLDQWDGNQPQHF
CDR3nt: TGTGCCAGCAGCTTGGATCAGTGGGATGGCAATCAGCCCCAGCATTTT

d_gene: .
j_gene: TRBJ1-5
v_gene: TRBV6-5
len: 15
abundance: .
CDR3aa: CASSQTAGANQPQHF
CDR3nt: TGTGCCAGCTCCCAGACCGCAGGGGCCAATCAGCCCCAGCATTTT

d_gene: .
j_gene: TRBJ1-2
v_gene: TRBV30
len: 12
abundance: .
CDR3aa: CAWSVKNYGYTF
CDR3nt: TGTGCCTGGAGTGTAAAAAACTATGGCTACACCTTC

d_gene: .
j_gene: TRBJ2-7
v_gene: TRBV6-5
len: 13
abundance: .
CDR3aa: CASSSMSSYEQYF
CDR3nt: TGTGCCAGCAGTTCGATGAGCTCCTACGAGCAGTACTTC

d_gene: TRBD1
j_gene: TRBJ1-6
v_gene: TRBV13
len: 15
abundance: few
CDR3aa: CASSHGQGSDSPLHF
CDR3nt: TGTGCCAGCAGCCACGGACAGGGCAGCGATTCACCCCTCCACTTT

d_gene: .
j_gene: TRBJ1-3
v_gene: TRBV7-2
len: 16
abundance: .
CDR3aa: CASSFLDRHSGNTIYF
CDR3nt: TGTGCCAGCAGCTTCCTGGACCGGCACTCTGGAAACACCATATATTTT

d_gene: .
j_gene: TRBJ1-5
v_gene: TRBV30
len: 15
abundance: .
CDR3aa: CAWSVPRQRNQPQHF
CDR3nt: TGTGCCTGGAGTGTACCAAGACAACGGAATCAGCCCCAGCATTTT

d_gene: .
j_gene: TRBJ1-1
v_gene: TRBV30
len: 10
abundance: .
CDR3aa: CAWIRLEAFF
CDR3nt: TGTGCCTGGATACGCCTGGAGGCTTTCTTT

d_gene: .
j_gene: TRBJ2-3
v_gene: TRBV14
len: 13
abundance: .
CDR3aa: CASSQVGGDTQYF
CDR3nt: TGTGCCAGCAGCCAAGTTGGAGGAGATACGCAGTATTTT

d_gene: .
j_gene: TRBJ2-6
v_gene: TRBV7-8
len: 14
abundance: .
CDR3aa: CASSTSSGANVLTF
CDR3nt: TGTGCCAGCAGCACTTCCTCTGGGGCCAACGTCCTGACTTTC

d_gene: TRBD1
j_gene: TRBJ1-1
v_gene: TRBV30
len: 11
abundance: .
CDR3aa: CAWNDRVEAFF
CDR3nt: TGTGCCTGGAATGACAGGGTAGAAGCTTTCTTT

d_gene: .
j_gene: TRBJ1-1
v_gene: TRBV2
len: 12
abundance: .
CDR3aa: CASSTGNTEAFF
CDR3nt: TGTGCCAGCAGTACCGGGAACACTGAAGCTTTCTTT

d_gene: .
j_gene: TRBJ1-6
v_gene: TRBV6-6
len: 12
abundance: once
CDR3aa: CASRQGNSPLHF
CDR3nt: TGTGCCAGCAGGCAGGGAAATTCACCCCTCCACTTT

d_gene: .
j_gene: TRBJ2-1
v_gene: TRBV6-5
len: 15
abundance: .
CDR3aa: CASTKLEGALNEQFF
CDR3nt: TGTGCCAGCACCAAGCTGGAGGGGGCCCTCAATGAGCAGTTCTTC

d_gene: TRBD2
j_gene: TRBJ2-5
v_gene: TRBV7-2
len: 16
abundance: .
CDR3aa: CASSPRGGGVQETQYF
CDR3nt: TGTGCCAGCAGCCCCCGTGGCGGGGGGGTCCAAGAGACCCAGTACTTC

d_gene: .
j_gene: TRBJ1-3
v_gene: TRBV18
len: 16
abundance: .
CDR3aa: CASSPEEVSSGNTIYF
CDR3nt: TGTGCCAGCTCACCGGAGGAGGTGAGCTCTGGAAACACCATATATTTT

d_gene: .
j_gene: TRBJ1-2
v_gene: TRBV6-1
len: 12
abundance: .
CDR3aa: CACQMVDYGYTF
CDR3nt: TGTGCCTGTCAAATGGTGGACTATGGCTACACCTTC

d_gene: .
j_gene: TRBJ1-1
v_gene: TRBV29-1
len: 12
abundance: .
CDR3aa: CSVEVPGREAFF
CDR3nt: TGCAGCGTTGAAGTCCCCGGGAGAGAAGCTTTCTTT

d_gene: .
j_gene: TRBJ1-1
v_gene: TRBV7-9
len: 13
abundance: .
CDR3aa: CASSLAGNTEAFF
CDR3nt: TGTGCCAGCAGCTTAGCAGGGAACACTGAAGCTTTCTTT

d_gene: .
j_gene: TRBJ1-2
v_gene: TRBV5-4
len: 16
abundance: .
CDR3aa: CASSFGGVTSNYGYTF
CDR3nt: TGTGCCAGCAGCTTTGGAGGGGTGACTTCTAACTATGGCTACACCTTC

d_gene: .
j_gene: TRBJ1-2
v_gene: TRBV13
len: 15
abundance: .
CDR3aa: CASSLGRGRNYGYTF
CDR3nt: TGTGCCAGCAGCTTAGGCCGGGGAAGAAACTATGGCTACACCTTC

d_gene: .
j_gene: TRBJ1-1
v_gene: TRBV6-6
len: 12
abundance: .
CDR3aa: CASSRRGTEAFF
CDR3nt: TGTGCCAGCAGCCGCAGGGGCACTGAAGCTTTCTTT

d_gene: .
j_gene: TRBJ1-2
v_gene: TRBV7-2
len: 13
abundance: .
CDR3aa: CASSLVGVDGYTF
CDR3nt: TGTGCCAGCAGCTTAGTTGGGGTAGACGGCTACACCTTC

d_gene: .
j_gene: TRBJ2-7
v_gene: TRBV9
len: 13
abundance: .
CDR3aa: CASSVGGPYEQYF
CDR3nt: TGTGCCAGCAGCGTAGGGGGGCCCTACGAGCAGTACTTC

d_gene: .
j_gene: TRBJ1-5
v_gene: TRBV28
len: 15
abundance: .
CDR3aa: CASRYPGRGNQPQHF
CDR3nt: TGTGCCAGCAGATACCCGGGACGGGGCAATCAGCCCCAGCATTTT

d_gene: .
j_gene: TRBJ2-7
v_gene: TRBV2
len: 14
abundance: .
CDR3aa: CASSGRTVTYEQYF
CDR3nt: TGTGCCAGCAGCGGAAGGACGGTTACCTACGAGCAGTACTTC

d_gene: TRBD1
j_gene: TRBJ1-1
v_gene: TRBV6-4
len: 13
abundance: .
CDR3aa: CASSSQGGTEAFF
CDR3nt: TGTGCCAGCAGTTCCCAGGGGGGCACTGAAGCTTTCTTT

d_gene: TRBD1
j_gene: TRBJ1-2
v_gene: TRBV4-3
len: 17
abundance: .
CDR3aa: CASSQDIRQGVNYGYTF
CDR3nt: TGCGCCAGCAGCCAAGATATACGACAGGGGGTTAACTATGGCTACACCTTC

d_gene: TRBD2
j_gene: TRBJ2-7
v_gene: TRBV5-6
len: 17
abundance: .
CDR3aa: CASSLARTSVGDYEQYF
CDR3nt: TGTGCCAGCAGCTTGGCACGGACTAGCGTGGGGGACTACGAGCAGTACTTC

d_gene: TRBD2
j_gene: TRBJ2-1
v_gene: TRBV19
len: 16
abundance: .
CDR3aa: CASRAGGALGFYEQFF
CDR3nt: TGTGCCAGTAGAGCCGGGGGGGCCCTAGGTTTCTATGAGCAGTTCTTC

d_gene: .
j_gene: TRBJ2-1
v_gene: TRBV11-3
len: 13
abundance: .
CDR3aa: CASSLGLENEQFF
CDR3nt: TGTGCCAGCAGCCTGGGACTTGAGAATGAGCAGTTCTTC

d_gene: .
j_gene: TRBJ2-2
v_gene: TRBV2
len: 15
abundance: .
CDR3aa: CASTKGRGHTGELFF
CDR3nt: TGTGCCAGCACTAAGGGACGGGGACACACCGGGGAGCTGTTTTTT

d_gene: .
j_gene: TRBJ2-7
v_gene: TRBV28
len: 14
abundance: .
CDR3aa: CASNSNRFPYEQYF
CDR3nt: TGTGCCAGCAATTCAAACAGGTTCCCCTACGAGCAGTACTTC

d_gene: .
j_gene: TRBJ1-2
v_gene: TRBV5-4
len: 12
abundance: once
CDR3aa: CASSLALAPWSF
CDR3nt: TGTGCCAGCAGCTTGGCCCTGGCGCCTTGGTCCTTC

d_gene: .
j_gene: TRBJ1-2
v_gene: TRBV6-1
len: 15
abundance: .
CDR3aa: CASRPGTGNNYGYTF
CDR3nt: TGTGCCAGCAGACCCGGGACGGGGAATAACTATGGCTACACCTTC

d_gene: TRBD2
j_gene: TRBJ2-4
v_gene: TRBV27
len: 21
abundance: .
CDR3aa: CASSSLLRLAGSTRAKNIQYF
CDR3nt: TGTGCCAGCAGTTCCCTCTTACGACTAGCGGGGTCCACGAGGGCCAAAAACATTCAGTACTTC

d_gene: TRBD1
j_gene: TRBJ1-4
v_gene: TRBV4-3
len: 17
abundance: .
CDR3aa: CASSQKGARSGGEKLFF
CDR3nt: TGCGCCAGCAGCCAAAAGGGGGCCCGGTCGGGTGGAGAAAAACTGTTTTTT

d_gene: .
j_gene: TRBJ2-1
v_gene: TRBV6-5
len: 14
abundance: .
CDR3aa: CASSRRDSRWEQFF
CDR3nt: TGTGCCAGCAGTAGACGGGACTCTAGATGGGAGCAGTTCTTC

d_gene: TRBD1
j_gene: TRBJ2-1
v_gene: TRBV19
len: 14
abundance: .
CDR3aa: CASSSGTGLDEQFF
CDR3nt: TGTGCCAGTAGTTCTGGGACAGGTTTGGATGAGCAGTTCTTC

d_gene: .
j_gene: TRBJ1-1
v_gene: TRBV7-9
len: 13
abundance: .
CDR3aa: CASSDKPRAGAFF
CDR3nt: TGTGCCAGCAGCGATAAACCCAGGGCTGGGGCTTTCTTT

d_gene: .
j_gene: TRBJ2-7
v_gene: TRBV5-1
len: 15
abundance: .
CDR3aa: CASSLEPSAGYEQYF
CDR3nt: TGCGCCAGCAGCTTGGAACCTTCGGCCGGATACGAGCAGTACTTC

d_gene: TRBD1
j_gene: TRBJ2-6
v_gene: TRBV9
len: 18
abundance: .
CDR3aa: CASSESGGLGSGANVLTF
CDR3nt: TGTGCCAGCAGCGAATCAGGGGGCTTAGGCTCTGGGGCCAACGTCCTGACTTTC

d_gene: TRBD1
j_gene: TRBJ1-4
v_gene: TRBV6-6
len: 15
abundance: .
CDR3aa: CASSLDRGANEKLFF
CDR3nt: TGTGCCAGCAGTTTAGACAGGGGAGCTAATGAAAAACTGTTTTTT

d_gene: .
j_gene: TRBJ1-2
v_gene: TRBV7-9
len: 16
abundance: .
CDR3aa: CASSFSGASGARGYTF
CDR3nt: TGTGCCAGCAGTTTCTCCGGGGCGTCAGGGGCGCGGGGCTACACCTTC

d_gene: .
j_gene: TRBJ1-1
v_gene: TRBV6-5
len: 14
abundance: .
CDR3aa: CASSDPQGPAEAFF
CDR3nt: TGTGCCAGCAGTGACCCACAGGGTCCCGCTGAAGCTTTCTTT

d_gene: TRBD2
j_gene: TRBJ2-1
v_gene: TRBV6-4
len: 15
abundance: once
CDR3aa: CASSPRGGGGNEQFF
CDR3nt: TGTGCCAGCTCCCCCCGGGGCGGGGGGGGCAATGAGCAGTTCTTC

d_gene: TRBD1
j_gene: TRBJ1-1
v_gene: TRBV7-8
len: 17
abundance: .
CDR3aa: CASSFLGTGKGNTEAFF
CDR3nt: TGTGCCAGCAGCTTTCTTGGGACAGGGAAAGGGAACACTGAAGCTTTCTTT

d_gene: .
j_gene: TRBJ2-2
v_gene: TRBV4-3
len: 16
abundance: .
CDR3aa: CASSQEQGGNTGELFF
CDR3nt: TGCGCCAGCAGCCAAGAACAAGGGGGGAACACCGGGGAGCTGTTTTTT

d_gene: .
j_gene: TRBJ2-2
v_gene: TRBV5-1
len: 15
abundance: .
CDR3aa: CASSFRLENTGELFF
CDR3nt: TGCGCCAGCAGCTTTCGACTGGAGAACACCGGGGAGCTGTTTTTT

d_gene: .
j_gene: TRBJ1-4
v_gene: TRBV18
len: 15
abundance: .
CDR3aa: CASSPSFATNEKLFF
CDR3nt: TGTGCCAGCTCACCATCTTTTGCAACTAATGAAAAACTGTTTTTT